Ten or more counts support the clone carrying this TCR beta chain. This record comes from a study of regulatory T cells in long-lasting Graves disease. At the level of the study: Antithyroid drugs had been taken under 3 months by newly diagnosed Graves' patients.

Noted time point: newly diagnosed GD, antithyroid drugs for less than 3 months. RNA extracted from PBMCs served as the sequencing template. An endocrinology department located in Xi'an, China, was where the patients came from. Trimming left V 1 base short and J 10 bases short, with 12 bases between. CDR3 length equals 13 residues. Looked up from germline, CDR1 is SEHNR and CDR2 is FQNEAQ (reference sequence). HTBI primers from iRepertoire and Arm-PCR of CDR3 regions yielded the TCR beta libraries. MiXCR was run by TCRdb on the multiplex PCR reads, yielding one entry per CDR3 protein. The table shows some 400,000 distinct CDR3 sequences, with under 15% occurring only once. Separately, the same data were catalogued under a study of T cells in Graves' hyperthyroidism and ophthalmopathy. That study reports: Peripheral blood also featured most of the thyroid clonotypes expanded above 0.001.

J is TRBJ2-3 and V is TRBV7-9; D not certain. Specimen: peripheral blood mononuclear cells (PBMCs), collected at new diagnosis, from a patient treated with antithyroid drugs. The sequence came from a woman in her 30s with Graves disease. CDR3 loop: CASSLGSSSPQYF. The CDR3 DNA is TGTGCCAGCAGCTTAGGTTCGTCTAGTCCGCAGTATTTT.